This T cell receptor beta chain originates from a study of T cells in tumors and immune-related adverse events. TCRdb's copy holds only in-frame clones and misses some; the assay was immunoSEQ multiplex PCR. This table holds about 22,000 clones, about 90% found once. V lost 6 bases and J lost 2; bases outside the gene matches: 5. The CDR3 runs to 15 residues. Germline CDR1 and CDR2: MNHNS and SASEGT. In this sample, this clone turned up once. The sequences come from lymph node tissue, collected from a patient treated with anti-PD-1 therapy. This TCR was sampled from a female donor with metastatic renal cell carcinoma. The chain employs TRBV6-1 and TRBJ2-5; TRBD2 aligns across 11 bases. CDR3 amino acids: CASRTGLAGQETQYF. DNA for the CDR3: TGTGCCAGCAGGACCGGACTAGCGGGTCAAGAGACCCAGTACTTC.